The sequence of this TCR beta chain was determined in a study of T cell changes during pregnancy in multiple sclerosis. The data were produced by immunoSEQ multiplex PCR, yet TCRdb's version contains in-frame clones alone and is incomplete. The sample includes 84,000 or so clones, approximately 94% of them seen just once. The source material was peripheral blood, sampled in the third trimester of pregnancy. This clonotype was obtained from a female donor with multiple sclerosis, enrolled in a pregnancy study.

The CDR3, as DNA: TGTGCCAGCAGCTGGGGCAGGGGGAAAGATACGCAGTATTTT. Translated: CASSWGRGKDTQYF. V gene TRBV7-2 combines with J gene TRBJ2-3, with TRBD1 identical over 7 bases. V shed 4 bases and J 5 bases; nucleotides not matched to a gene: 6. CDR3 length: 14 residues. Germline V gene sequence: CDR1 SGHTA, CDR2 FQGNSA.